The TCR beta chain under discussion was sequenced for a study of blood T cell repertoires in COVID-19. Study in general: From the United States, Italy and Spain came samples of acute and convalescent COVID-19.

Original data processing: Amplification of reference gene primers provided the estimated nucleated cell counts. Some clones are missing from TCRdb's copy, which holds only in-frame ones; the method was immunoSEQ multiplex PCR. D and trimming come from the DNA, and the V and J calls and clone size come from that table. In the table there are 310,000 or so clones, roughly 90% of which are singletons. Researchers sorted participants into cohorts using their self-reported clinical history. The origin of this receptor is a woman aged 18-35 years with acute COVID-19. The material sequenced was PBMCs or T cells enriched from blood (not recorded which).

CDR3 sequence reads: CAWRNAGGKAGYTF. CDR3 nucleotide sequence: TGTGCCTGGAGGAACGCGGGAGGGAAGGCGGGCTACACCTTC. This rearrangement joins TRBV30 to TRBJ1-2; no firm D call. Germline V gives CDR1 GTSNPN, CDR2 SVGIG (reference sequence). V was trimmed by 3 bases and J by 8 bases, leaving 19 bases between them. The CDR3 extends over 14 amino acids.